What follows are 26 T cell receptor beta chains derived from one specimen sequenced in a study of blood T cells in healthy people across ages. The use of a sample-barcoded 5' primer and a J-beta primer mix characterized a second PCR of about 7 to 12 cycles. TCRdb reanalysed the 5' RACE reads using MiXCR and keeps one entry per CDR3 protein. The repertoire holds about 680,000 distinct CDR3 sequences, with about 52% as singletons. Sequenced input: blood. These receptors came from a woman aged 60-75 years in good health.

J is TRBJ2-2 and V is TRBV5-1; the D gene is possibly TRBD2 (5 bases). CDR3 size: 14 residues. Germline V lookup: CDR1 SGHRS, CDR2 YFSETQ. Trimming removed 6 bases at V and 0 bases at J, with 9 bases between. The CDR3 spells CASKLVANTGELFF. The CDR3, as DNA: TGCGCCAGCAAACTAGTGGCGAACACCGGGGAGCTGTTTTTT.

With regard to this clonotype: The junction departs from germline at one end; a sequencing error may be responsible. The chain has TRBV18 and TRBJ1-4, with D maybe TRBD1 (5 bases). The CDR3 length is 15 residues. Germline loops: CDR1 KGHSH, CDR2 LQKENI. The CDR3 loop reads CASSPSRQNNEKMFF. CDR3 in DNA: TGTGCCAGCTCACCAAGCCGACAGAATAATGAAAAAATGTTTTTT. Complete variable domain (other parts from reference TRBV18 and TRBJ1-4): NAGVMQNPRHLVRRRGQEARLRCSPMKGHSHVYWYRQLPEEGLKFMVYLQKENIIDESGMPKERFSAEFPKEGPSILRIQQVVRGDSAAYFCASSPSRQNNEKMFFGSGTQLSVL.

V is TRBV5-1 and J is TRBJ2-2, with 9 bases matching TRBD2. The ends lost 4 bases at V and 1 base at J; junction bases unmatched: 8. This CDR3 is built from 17 residues. Germline CDR1 and CDR2: SGHRS and YFSETQ. The CDR3 protein is CASSPRGAGGNTGELFF. Written as DNA, the CDR3 is TGCGCCAGCAGCCCGCGGGGAGCGGGAGGGAACACCGGGGAGCTGTTTTTT.

The chain carries TRBV6-2 or TRBV6-3 and TRBJ2-1; 10 bases agree with TRBD1. Per germline, CDR1 MNHEY and CDR2 SVGEGT. This CDR3 spans 14 amino acids. V gave up 8 bases and J gave up 4 bases; unmatched junction bases: 5. CDR3 sequence reads: CASGRQGAYNEQFF. As DNA, the CDR3 is TGTGCCAGCGGGAGACAGGGGGCTTACAATGAGCAGTTCTTC.

The CDR3 loop reads CASSRISAWVQFF. CDR3 in DNA: TGTGCCAGCAGTCGAATATCAGCATGGGTGCAGTTCTTC. The chain has TRBV5-8 and TRBJ2-1; D is uncertain. Trimming stripped 5 bases from V and 12 bases from J, with 18 bases between. Germline CDR1 SGHTS, CDR2 YDEGEE. The CDR3 contains 13 residues.

This clonotype was recorded many times. The CDR3 region is CASQNSNTEAFF. In DNA, the CDR3 is TGCGCCAGCCAAAACTCGAACACTGAAGCTTTCTTT. The V and J genes are TRBV5-1 and TRBJ1-1, with unresolved D. Per the germline V gene, CDR1 is SGHRS and CDR2 is YFSETQ. V lost 7 bases and J lost 1, with 8 bases in between. The CDR3 spans 12 residues.

The chain carries TRBV7-3 and TRBJ2-5, with D unclear. Germline CDR1 is SGHTA and CDR2 is FQGTGA. V was clipped by 7 bases and J by 6 bases, with 15 bases between them. The CDR3 totals 13 residues. CDR3 residues: CASKGPVEKTQYF. CDR3 DNA: TGTGCCAGCAAGGGTCCCGTGGAGAAGACCCAGTACTTC.

The chain employs TRBV27 and TRBJ1-2; D is possibly TRBD1 (5 bases). The CDR3 spans 16 residues. CDR1 and CDR2 from the germline V gene are MNHEY and SMNVEV (reference sequence). Trimming took off 4 bases at V and 2 bases at J, with 17 bases between the two ends. CDR3 sequence reads: CASSSHARDSNYGYTF. Written as DNA, the CDR3 is TGTGCCAGCAGTTCACACGCGAGGGACTCGAACTATGGCTACACCTTC.

In the case of this clonotype: This clone may be a read error of a much larger clone one base away. A read error is likely, as this CDR3 ends without the conserved phenylalanine or tryptophan. The V call is TRBV12-3 or TRBV12-4, the J call TRBJ2-7; 7 bases fit TRBD2. The CDR3 consists of 14 residues. V gave up 6 bases and J gave up 3 bases; unmatched junction bases: 8. Here the CDR3 DNA reads TGTGCCAGCAGGAGGACTAGTGAACACTACGAGCAGTACTTA. Translating it yields CASRRTSEHYEQYL.

The chain joins TRBV11-1 to TRBJ2-7; D is possibly TRBD2 (5 bases). V gave up 1 base and J gave up 3 bases, with 10 bases separating them. Germline loops: CDR1 SGHAT, CDR2 FQDESV (reference sequence). The CDR3 is made up of 14 amino acids. CDR3 DNA sequence: TGTGCCAGCAGCTTAGGGCGGGCAGACTACGAGCAGTACTTC. This translates into CASSLGRADYEQYF.

This clonotype has just a few counts. The J gene is TRBJ2-7, the V gene TRBV4-3, with 8 bases aligning to TRBD2. The CDR3 consists of 15 residues. Germline values: CDR1 LGHNA, CDR2 YSLEER. V lost 1 base and J lost 3; bases outside the gene matches: 5. The CDR3 sequence: CASSQGTGGDYEQYF. The CDR3 DNA follows: TGCGCCAGCAGCCAAGGAACGGGAGGGGACTACGAGCAGTACTTC.

This sequence joins TRBV3-1 and TRBJ2-1, with TRBD2 matching over 10 bases. Per the germline V gene, CDR1 is LGHDT and CDR2 is YNNKEL (reference sequence). The CDR3 is made up of 17 amino acids. J gave up 6 bases and V 2 bases, and 10 bases lay outside the gene matches. The DNA of the CDR3 is TGTGCCAGCAGCCAACCTAGGACTAGCGGAACCCGCAATGAGCAGTTCTTC. Translated, it gives CASSQPRTSGTRNEQFF.

Details on this clonotype: Sequence at one end of the junction differs from germline and may be a read error. The chain is built from TRBV4-3 and TRBJ2-7; 13 bases are a match to TRBD2. The CDR3 totals 19 residues. Germline V gene lookup returns CDR1 LGHNA and CDR2 YSLEER. The CDR3 bases are TGCGCCAGCAGCCAAGAATTGGGAGGGACTAGCGGGGCCTCCGACGAGCAGTACTTC. This sequence encodes CASSQELGGTSGASDEQYF.

This clonotype has ten or more counts. This chain uses TRBV20-1 with TRBJ1-2; unclear D gene. Germline CDR1 DFQATT, CDR2 SNEGSKA (reference sequence). The CDR3 spans 12 residues. V was pared by 6 bases and J by 3 bases, with 11 bases between. The CDR3 spells CSATGSDYGYTF. CDR3 coding DNA: TGCAGTGCGACGGGGTCAGACTATGGCTACACCTTC.

V usage is TRBV20-1 and J usage is TRBJ1-5; 8 nucleotides line up with TRBD1. J was trimmed by 1 base and V by 4 bases; bases with no gene match: 6. CDR3 size: 15 residues. The germline V gene encodes CDR1 DFQATT and CDR2 SNEGSKA (reference sequence). CDR3 bases: TGCAGTGCTATAGAACACAGGGGGAGCAATCAGCCCCAGCATTTT. Protein product: CSAIEHRGSNQPQHF.

The CDR3 DNA sequence: TGTGCCAGTGGCGGAGGGAGGTCACCCCTCCACTTT. Translating it yields CASGGGRSPLHF. V gene TRBV2 combines with J gene TRBJ1-6; D remains unclear. The CDR3 totals 12 residues. The V gene lost 9 bases and the J gene lost 10 bases, with 13 bases spanning the gap. Per the germline V gene, CDR1 is SNHLY and CDR2 is FYNNEI.

The chain is built from TRBV20-1 and TRBJ2-5; the D gene is possibly TRBD1 (5 bases). The germline V gene encodes CDR1 DFQATT and CDR2 SNEGSKA (reference sequence). This CDR3 is 10 amino acids long. CDR3 coding DNA: TGCGGGCAGGGTACCGAGACCCAGTACTTC. It translates to CGQGTETQYF.

There are a few counts of this clonotype. The V gene is TRBV20-1, the J gene TRBJ1-5; tentatively, D is TRBD1 (5 bases). The CDR3 is 13 residues long. Looked up from germline, CDR1 is DFQATT and CDR2 is SNEGSKA (reference sequence). V lost 6 bases and J lost 4, with 13 bases in between. CDR3 amino acids: CSAQPGGNQPQHF. CDR3 in DNA: TGCAGTGCCCAGCCCGGGGGGAATCAGCCCCAGCATTTT.

The rearrangement joins TRBV28 to TRBJ1-5, with a weak D call TRBD1 (5 bases). V dropped 6 bases and J dropped 7 bases, with 19 bases sitting between them. Per germline, CDR1 MDHEN and CDR2 SYDVKM. There are 15 residues in the CDR3. The CDR3 region has the DNA TGTGCCAGCAGCCTCCCGGGACCCTCAGGCCAGCCCCAGCATTTT. It codes for CASSLPGPSGQPQHF.

CDR3 nucleotide sequence: TGTGCCAGCACCCCATCTGGCGCGAACACCTACGAGCAGTACTTC. This sequence encodes CASTPSGANTYEQYF. This chain joins TRBV7-2 and TRBJ2-7, with D uncertain. V was trimmed by 7 bases and J by 2 bases, leaving 18 bases between them. The germline V gene encodes CDR1 SGHTA and CDR2 FQGNSA. CDR3 length equals 15 residues.

This clonotype was detected only once. This may be a read error: a much more frequent sequence differs by one nucleotide. CDR3 protein: CASSVWGVSYEQYF. The CDR3, as DNA: TGTGCCAGCAGCGTATGGGGGGTCTCCTACGAGCAGTACTTC. V and J are TRBV7-6 and TRBJ2-4; D may be TRBD2 (6 bases). Gene TRBJ2-7 matches the end of the DNA better, so the J call may be wrong. The CDR3 has 14 amino acids. Germline-derived CDR1 and CDR2 are SGHVS and FNYEAQ.

The chain uses TRBV24-1 and TRBJ2-7; a possible D gene is TRBD2 (6 bases). The assigned J gene may be wrong: the sequence end matches TRBJ2-5 better. The CDR3 extends over 15 amino acids. The germline V gene encodes CDR1 KGHDR and CDR2 SFDVKD. CDR3 amino acids: CATSDTRPGGETQYF. CDR3 nucleotides: TGTGCCACCAGTGATACGCGGCCCGGGGGAGAGACCCAGTACTTC.

As to this clonotype: This CDR3 fails to terminate in the conserved phenylalanine or tryptophan, so it likely reflects a read error. The genes are TRBV2 and TRBJ1-2; 9 bases map to TRBD1. The CDR3 is 13 amino acids. V shed 8 bases and J 4 bases; nucleotides not matched to a gene: 5. Germline loops: CDR1 SNHLY, CDR2 FYNNEI. The CDR3 sequence: CASWTGEGYGYTL. DNA for the CDR3: TGTGCCAGCTGGACAGGGGAGGGCTATGGCTACACCTTA.

This clonotype occurred a few times. V gene TRBV7-9 combines with J gene TRBJ1-2, with D uncertain. The CDR3 consists of 12 residues. The V gene lost 5 bases and the J gene lost 7 bases, with 11 bases spanning the gap. Germline loops: CDR1 SEHNR, CDR2 FQNEAQ (reference sequence). CDR3 residues: CASSPSLGGYTF. CDR3 DNA: TGTGCCAGCAGCCCCAGCCTAGGTGGCTACACCTTC.

V is TRBV10-3 and J is TRBJ2-7; perhaps TRBD1 as D (8 bases). CDR1 is ENHRY and CDR2 is SYGVKD in the germline V gene. The CDR3 length is 14 residues. Trimming took 6 bases from V and 6 from J, leaving 18 bases between them. CDR3 sequence reads: CAIRSDREGIEQYF. CDR3 nucleotides: TGTGCCATCAGATCGGACAGGGAGGGAATCGAGCAGTACTTC.

The sample holds a few counts of this clonotype. The V call is TRBV6-6, the J call TRBJ1-1; tentative D call: TRBD1 (5 bases). Germline CDR1 and CDR2: MNHNY and SVGAGI (reference sequence). V was shortened by 0 bases and J by 0 bases, with 8 bases between the two germline ends. CDR3 length: 15 amino acids. The CDR3 is CASSYSGGLNTEAFF. CDR3 coding DNA: TGTGCCAGCAGTTACTCGGGGGGACTGAACACTGAAGCTTTCTTT.